The 24 T cell receptor beta chains in this list originate from one sample, sequenced in a study of blood T cell repertoires in COVID-19. Profiled with immunoSEQ multiplex PCR; TCRdb holds only in-frame clones, not every one. Of hundreds of thousands of clones listed, approximately 86% were seen once; the top ten hold 2% to 2.5%. The material sequenced was PBMCs or T cells enriched from blood (not recorded which). All receptors derive from a woman in her thirties or forties with acute COVID-19.

This clone was counted a single time. The chain links TRBV5-1 to TRBJ1-6, with a tentative D call TRBD1 (6 bases). CDR1 SGHRS and CDR2 YFSETQ come from the germline V gene. The length of the CDR3 is 14 residues. V dropped 2 bases and J dropped 7 bases, with 10 bases sitting between them. The CDR3: CASSFDRLNSPLHF. As DNA, the CDR3 is TGCGCCAGCAGCTTTGACAGGCTCAATTCACCCCTCCACTTT.

This chain links TRBV7-6 with TRBJ1-5, with 10 bases aligning to TRBD1. The ends lost 2 bases at V and 6 bases at J; junction bases unmatched: 7. The CDR3 totals 16 residues. The V gene's germline CDR1 is SGHVS and CDR2 FNYEAQ. CDR3 sequence reads: CASSLSPGTGAQPQHF. The CDR3 DNA sequence: TGTGCCAGCAGCTTAAGCCCCGGGACAGGGGCTCAGCCCCAGCATTTT.

CDR3 coding DNA: TGTGCCAGCAAGTCGGGAAGCAATCAGCCCCAGCATTTT. Residues: CASKSGSNQPQHF. The chain employs TRBV2 and TRBJ1-5; D unresolved. This CDR3 is 13 amino acids long. CDR1 is SNHLY and CDR2 is FYNNEI in the germline V gene. Trimming took off 7 bases at V and 1 base at J, with 8 bases between the two ends.

V is TRBV7-6 and J is TRBJ1-4; a weak D match, TRBD1 (5 bases). This CDR3 spans 14 amino acids. V lost 2 bases, J lost 8 bases, and 12 bases lay in between. Germline V CDR1 and CDR2: SGHVS, FNYEAQ. The CDR3 nucleotides are TGTGCCAGCAGCTTATGGGGCGAAGGCGAAAAACTGTTTTTT. Its translation: CASSLWGEGEKLFF.

The CDR3 nucleotides are TGTGCCAGCAGCCTGGGACTAGCGGGAGTATCCTACGAGCAGTACTTC. Protein: CASSLGLAGVSYEQYF. The chain employs TRBV5-6 and TRBJ2-7; the match to TRBD2 covers 14 bases. The V and J ends lost 4 bases and 1 base, in that order; junction bases with no gene match: 4. This CDR3 comprises 16 residues. Per the germline V gene, CDR1 is SGHDT and CDR2 is YYEEEE.

V usage is TRBV5-6 and J usage is TRBJ2-5, with TRBD2 matching over 7 bases. Germline V lookup: CDR1 SGHDT, CDR2 YYEEEE. V was pared by 3 bases and J by 4 bases, with 6 bases of the junction left unmatched. This CDR3 has 14 residues. This CDR3 reads CASSSRLALETQYF. CDR3 nucleotide sequence: TGTGCCAGCAGCTCACGACTAGCTCTAGAGACCCAGTACTTC.

This clone has only one observation. V gene TRBV5-1 combines with J gene TRBJ1-2; D is ambiguous. Germline values: CDR1 SGHRS, CDR2 YFSETQ. The V end was cut by 6 bases, the J end by 1 base, with 16 bases between. CDR3 length: 15 amino acids. The DNA of the CDR3 is TGCGCCAGCACTGGCAGTCTGCCCAATAACTATGGCTACACCTTC. This sequence encodes CASTGSLPNNYGYTF. Filled out from reference TRBV5-1 and TRBJ1-2, the complete variable domain reads KAGVTQTPRYLIKTRGQQVTLSCSPISGHRSVSWYQQTPGQGLQFLFEYFSETQRNKGNFPGRFSGRQFSNSRSEMNVSTLELGDSALYLCASTGSLPNNYGYTFGSGTRLTVV.

This chain uses TRBV5-4 with TRBJ1-6, with no clear D. CDR1 SGHNT and CDR2 YYREEE come from the germline V gene (reference sequence). V was trimmed by 0 bases and J by 7 bases, leaving 14 bases between them. CDR3 length: 16 amino acids. DNA of the CDR3: TGTGCCAGCAGCTTGGGGAGGCCCAGACCAAATTCACCCCTCCACTTT. It yields the protein CASSLGRPRPNSPLHF.

The genes are TRBV27 and TRBJ1-4; the D is unclear. The CDR3 runs to 16 residues. Germline V CDR1 and CDR2: MNHEY, SMNVEV (reference sequence). Trimming cost V 4 bases and J 0 bases, with 12 bases left between them. CDR3 protein: CASSSRYSSTNEKLFF. The CDR3 DNA sequence: TGTGCCAGCAGTTCCCGGTACAGCTCAACTAATGAAAAACTGTTTTTT.

The rearrangement joins TRBV7-9 to TRBJ1-3; 11 bases are shared with TRBD1. The CDR3 is 17 residues long. Germline-derived CDR1 and CDR2 are SEHNR and FQNEAQ (reference sequence). After removal of 2 bases from V and 4 bases from J, the junction contained 7 bases not matched to a gene. Here the CDR3 DNA reads TGTGCCAGCAGCTTACCCGGGACAGGGGGTTCAGGAAACACCATATATTTT. Encoded protein: CASSLPGTGGSGNTIYF.

The rearrangement joins TRBV30 to TRBJ1-5; D not resolved. Trimming removed 0 bases from V and 0 bases from J, with 9 bases in between. Germline V gene data show CDR1 as GTSNPN and CDR2 as SVGIG (reference sequence). The CDR3 is made up of 15 amino acids. The CDR3 DNA sequence: TGTGCCTGGAGTGTTATAGGCGGTAGCAATCAGCCCCAGCATTTT. This gives the protein CAWSVIGGSNQPQHF.

The V call is TRBV27, the J call TRBJ2-7; the match to TRBD1 covers 10 bases. Trimming took 6 bases from V and 5 from J; bases not matched to a gene: 13. CDR3 size: 16 residues. CDR1 and CDR2 (germline): MNHEY, SMNVEV (reference sequence). The DNA of the CDR3 is TGTGCCAGCAGGGGTACCGGGACAGGGGTTTGGAACGAGCAGTACTTC. Translated: CASRGTGTGVWNEQYF.

V usage is TRBV12-3 or TRBV12-4 and J usage is TRBJ1-1; weak D call: TRBD1 (5 bases). V shed 10 bases and J shed 0 bases, with 12 bases lying between them. The CDR3 spans 13 residues. The CDR3 is CATAGGMNTEAFF. CDR3 DNA sequence: TGTGCCACCGCGGGGGGTATGAACACTGAAGCTTTCTTT.

In its sample, this clone was seen a few times. CDR3 loop: CASSQGFGVAGGSETQYF. The CDR3 DNA sequence: TGTGCCAGCAGCCAAGGTTTTGGAGTAGCGGGGGGGTCAGAGACCCAGTACTTC. The V call is TRBV3-1 (or the pseudogene TRBV3-2), the J call TRBJ2-5, with TRBD2 matching over 11 bases. The CDR3 is 18 amino acids. Germline V gives CDR1 LGHDT, CDR2 YNNKEL (reference sequence). Unmatched junction bases numbered 11, after V lost 1 base and J lost 4 bases.

The CDR3 DNA reads as TGTGCCAGCTCCCTCCGGACAGGGGAGTATGGCTACACCTTC. Encoded protein: CASSLRTGEYGYTF. This chain uses TRBV18 with TRBJ1-2, with 9 bases that match TRBD1. The CDR3 sequence is 14 residues long. Germline CDR1 reads KGHSH; CDR2 reads LQKENI. Losses at the gene ends were 6 bases for V and 5 bases for J; bases not matched to a gene: 7.

V gene TRBV7-9 combines with J gene TRBJ1-5, with D tentatively TRBD1 (5 bases). Trimming left V 5 bases short and J 5 bases short, with 10 bases between. Per the germline V gene, CDR1 is SEHNR and CDR2 is FQNEAQ (reference sequence). This CDR3 contains 13 residues. Here the CDR3 reads CASSPDRYQPQHF. The CDR3 coding sequence is TGTGCCAGCAGCCCTGACAGATATCAGCCCCAGCATTTT.

This clone was detected only a few times. This chain joins TRBV6-1 and TRBJ1-2; D is ambiguous. This CDR3 is 15 amino acids long. Trimming cost V 2 bases and J 1 base, with 11 bases left between them. CDR1 is MNHNS, CDR2 SASEGT, per germline. CDR3 sequence: CASSEMGRFNYGYTF. DNA of the CDR3: TGTGCCAGCAGTGAAATGGGCAGATTTAACTATGGCTACACCTTC.

This clone was seen just once. This chain links TRBV13 with TRBJ1-1, with D uncertain. This CDR3 is 14 amino acids long. Germline V gene sequence: CDR1 PRHDT, CDR2 FYEKMQ (reference sequence). V was clipped by 2 bases and J by 3 bases, with 10 bases between them. CDR3 loop: CASSLKVRDTEAFF. Written as DNA, the CDR3 is TGTGCCAGCAGCTTAAAGGTGAGGGACACTGAAGCTTTCTTT.

The rearrangement links TRBV10-3 to TRBJ1-5; tentative D call: TRBD1 (6 bases). The length of the CDR3 is 13 residues. The germline V gene encodes CDR1 ENHRY and CDR2 SYGVKD. Trimming left V 4 bases short and J 5 bases short, with 9 bases between. The CDR3 region is CAISVDSDQPQHF. In DNA form, the CDR3 reads TGTGCCATCAGTGTGGACAGCGATCAGCCCCAGCATTTT.

The chain combines TRBV21-1 with TRBJ2-1; the DNA was not used to check the table's D call, TRBD1. TRBV21-1 is shown as a pseudogene. This CDR3 spans 14 amino acids. CDR3: CANSTGQGSNEQFF. CDR3 DNA sequence: TGTGCCAACTCAACGGGACAGGGGAGCAATGAGCAGTTCTTC.

The chain couples TRBV10-3 to TRBJ2-3; TRBD2 matches 15 bases. The CDR3 has 16 amino acids. Germline CDR1 is ENHRY and CDR2 is SYGVKD. With V trimmed by 4 bases and J by 4 bases, 3 bases remained unmatched. The chain's CDR3 is CAISGGLAGGADTQYF. The CDR3 DNA follows: TGTGCCATCAGTGGGGGACTAGCGGGGGGCGCAGATACGCAGTATTTT.

This clone was seen only a few times. The chain recombines TRBV18 with TRBJ1-1; D is perhaps TRBD1 (5 bases). Germline V lookup: CDR1 KGHSH, CDR2 LQKENI. The CDR3 contains 17 residues. Trimming took off 0 bases at V and 0 bases at J, with 14 bases between the two ends. The CDR3 here is CASSPPEEWGLNTEAFF. The CDR3 DNA follows: TGTGCCAGCTCACCACCTGAGGAGTGGGGCTTGAACACTGAAGCTTTCTTT.

The genes are TRBV6-1 and TRBJ1-3; D may be TRBD1 (6 bases). V gave up 1 base and J gave up 11 bases, with 21 bases separating them. Germline lookup yields CDR1 MNHNS and CDR2 SASEGT. This CDR3 is built from 16 residues. CDR3 sequence: CASSEVKAAPDRAIYF. CDR3 nucleotides: TGTGCCAGCAGTGAAGTGAAAGCCGCTCCGGACAGAGCCATATATTTT.

V and J are TRBV4-1 and TRBJ1-1; D gene uncertain. Germline V gene sequence: CDR1 MGHRA, CDR2 YSYEKL. Trimming took off 4 bases at V and 5 bases at J, with 14 bases between the two ends. CDR3 length: 14 amino acids. The CDR3 loop is CASSRKLDFTEAFF. The CDR3 nucleotides read TGCGCCAGCAGCCGGAAGCTGGACTTTACTGAAGCTTTCTTT.